This TCR beta chain was sequenced in a study of T cell responses to AZD1222 COVID-19 vaccine. Produced via immunoSEQ multiplex PCR; TCRdb's table is partial and in-frame only. The sample shows more than 95,000 clones, 90% of them seen only once. With 5 bases removed from V and 4 bases from J, the gap between germline ends came to 20 bases. This CDR3 has 17 residues. Germline V CDR1 and CDR2: LNHDA, SQIVND (reference sequence). The sequence derives from an adult in good health. The source was peripheral blood, collected on day 0 of AZD1222 vaccination. The chain recombines TRBV19 with TRBJ1-4, with D unclear. Written as DNA, the CDR3 is TGTGCCAGTAGTCCGGACCGTATGGGCGGTATTAATGAAAAACTGTTTTTT. As protein: CASSPDRMGGINEKLFF.